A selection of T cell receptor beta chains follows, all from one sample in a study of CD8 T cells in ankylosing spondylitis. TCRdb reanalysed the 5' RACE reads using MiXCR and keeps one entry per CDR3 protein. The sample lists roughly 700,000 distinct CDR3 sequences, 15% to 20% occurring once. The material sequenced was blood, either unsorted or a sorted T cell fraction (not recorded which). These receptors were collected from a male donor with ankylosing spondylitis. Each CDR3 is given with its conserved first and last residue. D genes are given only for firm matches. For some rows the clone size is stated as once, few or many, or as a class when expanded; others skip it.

CDR3: CASSPVPGSNQPQHF; DNA: TGTGCCAGCAGTCCCGTCCCAGGTAGCAATCAGCCCCAGCATTTT; length: 15; size: few; D: -; J: TRBJ1-5; V: TRBV12-3/TRBV12-4
CDR3: CAWSAGRMNTEAFF; DNA: TGTGCCTGGAGTGCAGGTAGAATGAACACTGAAGCTTTCTTT; length: 14; size: few; D: -; J: TRBJ1-1; V: TRBV30
CDR3: CASTNSGGNEQYF; DNA: TGCGCCAGCACCAATTCTGGGGGGAACGAGCAGTACTTC; length: 13; size: -; D: -; J: TRBJ2-7; V: TRBV5-1
CDR3: CASSPVETLERYEQYF; DNA: TGTGCCAGCAGTCCAGTCGAAACCTTGGAGCGGTACGAGCAGTACTTC; length: 16; size: many; D: -; J: TRBJ2-7; V: TRBV28
CDR3: CASSLQTLTSGANVLTF; DNA: TGTGCCAGCAGTTTGCAGACCCTAACCTCTGGGGCCAACGTCCTGACTTTC; length: 17; size: few; D: -; J: TRBJ2-6; V: TRBV27
CDR3: CASSRGGSGSKFYEQYF; DNA: TGTGCCAGCAGCCGCGGTGGGAGCGGGAGTAAGTTCTACGAGCAGTACTTC; length: 17; size: few; D: TRBD2; J: TRBJ2-7; V: TRBV11-2
CDR3: CSAIKGDEQYF; DNA: TGCAGTGCTATTAAGGGCGACGAGCAGTACTTC; length: 11; size: -; D: -; J: TRBJ2-7; V: TRBV20-1
CDR3: CASSQVGGAGELFF; DNA: TGTGCCAGCAGCCAAGTGGGAGGGGCGGGGGAGCTGTTTTTT; length: 14; size: -; D: TRBD2; J: TRBJ2-2; V: TRBV3-1
CDR3: CSEDRAEDDYGYTF; DNA: TGCAGCGAGGACAGGGCGGAAGACGACTATGGCTACACCTTC; length: 14; size: few; D: TRBD1; J: TRBJ1-2; V: TRBV29-1
CDR3: CSASLTGVNTGELFF; DNA: TGCAGTGCTTCTTTAACAGGGGTCAACACCGGGGAGCTGTTTTTT; length: 15; size: few; D: TRBD1; J: TRBJ2-2; V: TRBV20-1